This paragraph reports one T cell receptor beta chain. This sample is drawn from a study of blood T cell repertoires in COVID-19. The CDR3 contains 15 residues. V was clipped by 2 bases and J by 3 bases, with 11 bases between them. Germline V lookup: CDR1 ENHRY, CDR2 SYGVKD. The data were produced by immunoSEQ multiplex PCR, yet TCRdb's version contains in-frame clones alone and is incomplete. The sample contains about 310,000 clones, roughly 89% of which appear only once. The TCR originated in a woman aged 18-29 years who had recovered from COVID-19. The sample comprised PBMCs or T cells enriched from blood (not recorded which). The gene calls are TRBV10-3 and TRBJ1-5; D call uncertain. CDR3 in amino acids: CAISEGEGNNQPQHF. CDR3 bases: TGTGCCATCAGTGAGGGGGAGGGAAACAATCAGCCCCAGCATTTT.